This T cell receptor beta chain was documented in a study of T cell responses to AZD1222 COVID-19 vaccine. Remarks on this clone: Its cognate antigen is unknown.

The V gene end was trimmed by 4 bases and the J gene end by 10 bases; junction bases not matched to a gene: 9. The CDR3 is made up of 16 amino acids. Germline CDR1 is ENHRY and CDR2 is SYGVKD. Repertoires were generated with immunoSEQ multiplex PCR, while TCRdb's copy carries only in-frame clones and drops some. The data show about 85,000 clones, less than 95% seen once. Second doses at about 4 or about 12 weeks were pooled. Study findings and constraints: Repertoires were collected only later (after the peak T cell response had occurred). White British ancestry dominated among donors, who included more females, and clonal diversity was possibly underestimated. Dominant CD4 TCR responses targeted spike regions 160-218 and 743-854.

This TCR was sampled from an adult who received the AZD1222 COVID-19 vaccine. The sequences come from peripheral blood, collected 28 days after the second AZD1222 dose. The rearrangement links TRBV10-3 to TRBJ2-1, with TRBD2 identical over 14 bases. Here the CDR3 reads CAISVPPGLAGVEQFF. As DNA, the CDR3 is TGTGCCATCAGTGTCCCACCGGGACTAGCGGGAGTAGAGCAGTTCTTC.